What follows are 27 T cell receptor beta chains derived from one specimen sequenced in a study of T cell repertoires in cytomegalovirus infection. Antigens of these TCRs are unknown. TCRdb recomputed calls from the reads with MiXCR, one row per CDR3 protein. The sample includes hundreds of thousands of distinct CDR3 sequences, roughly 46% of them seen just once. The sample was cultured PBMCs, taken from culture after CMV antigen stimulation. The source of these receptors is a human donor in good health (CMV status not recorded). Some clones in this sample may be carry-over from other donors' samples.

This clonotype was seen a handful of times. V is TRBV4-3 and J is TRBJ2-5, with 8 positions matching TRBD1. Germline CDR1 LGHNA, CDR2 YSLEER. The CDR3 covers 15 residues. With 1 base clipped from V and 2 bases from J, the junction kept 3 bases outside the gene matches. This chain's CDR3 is CASSQGRTGQETQYF. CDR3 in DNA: TGCGCCAGCAGCCAAGGAAGGACAGGGCAAGAGACCCAGTACTTC.

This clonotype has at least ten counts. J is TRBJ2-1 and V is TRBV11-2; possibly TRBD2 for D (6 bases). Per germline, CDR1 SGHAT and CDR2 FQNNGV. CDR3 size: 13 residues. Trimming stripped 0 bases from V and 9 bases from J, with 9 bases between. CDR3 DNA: TGTGCCAGCAGCTTAGATTGGAGGGTTGAGCAGTTCTTC. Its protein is CASSLDWRVEQFF.

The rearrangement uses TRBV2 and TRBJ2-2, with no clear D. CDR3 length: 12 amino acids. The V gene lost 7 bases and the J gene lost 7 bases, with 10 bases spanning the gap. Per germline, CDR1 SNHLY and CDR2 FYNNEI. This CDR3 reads CASTHMNGELFF. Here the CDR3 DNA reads TGTGCCAGCACCCATATGAACGGGGAGCTGTTTTTT. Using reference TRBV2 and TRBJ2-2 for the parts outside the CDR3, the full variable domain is EPEVTQTPSHQVTQMGQEVILRCVPISNHLYFYWYRQILGQKVEFLVSFYNNEISEKSEIFDDQFSVERPDGSNFTLKIRSTKLEDSAMYFCASTHMNGELFFGEGSRLTVL.

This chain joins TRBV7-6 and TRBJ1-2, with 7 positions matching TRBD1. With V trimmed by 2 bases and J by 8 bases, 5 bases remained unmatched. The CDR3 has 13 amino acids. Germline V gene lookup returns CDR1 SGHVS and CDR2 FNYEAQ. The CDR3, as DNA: TGTGCCAGCAGCTTACAGGGGGAGGACGGCTACACCTTC. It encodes CASSLQGEDGYTF.

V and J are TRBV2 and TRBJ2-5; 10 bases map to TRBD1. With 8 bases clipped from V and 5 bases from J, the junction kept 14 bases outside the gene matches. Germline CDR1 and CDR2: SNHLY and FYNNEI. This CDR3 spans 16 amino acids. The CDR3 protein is CASPEAATGGGETQYF. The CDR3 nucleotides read TGTGCCAGCCCCGAAGCCGCGACAGGGGGCGGTGAGACCCAGTACTTC. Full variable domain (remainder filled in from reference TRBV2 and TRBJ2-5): EPEVTQTPSHQVTQMGQEVILRCVPISNHLYFYWYRQILGQKVEFLVSFYNNEISEKSEIFDDQFSVERPDGSNFTLKIRSTKLEDSAMYFCASPEAATGGGETQYFGPGTRLLVL.

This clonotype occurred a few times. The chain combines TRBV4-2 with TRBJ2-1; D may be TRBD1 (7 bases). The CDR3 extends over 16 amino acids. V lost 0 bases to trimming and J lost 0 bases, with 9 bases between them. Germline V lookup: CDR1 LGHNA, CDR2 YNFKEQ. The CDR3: CASSQEEGASYNEQFF. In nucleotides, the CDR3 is TGTGCCAGCAGCCAAGAGGAGGGGGCCTCCTACAATGAGCAGTTCTTC.

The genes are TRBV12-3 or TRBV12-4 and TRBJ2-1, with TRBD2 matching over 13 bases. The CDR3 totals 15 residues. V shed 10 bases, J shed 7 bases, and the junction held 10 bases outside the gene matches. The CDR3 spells CATRFGLAGVNEQFF. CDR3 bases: TGTGCCACCCGTTTCGGACTAGCGGGAGTTAATGAGCAGTTCTTC.

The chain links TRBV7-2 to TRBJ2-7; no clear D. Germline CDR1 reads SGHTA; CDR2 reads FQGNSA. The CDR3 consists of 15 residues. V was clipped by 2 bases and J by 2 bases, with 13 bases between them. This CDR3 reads CASSLSSEGPYEQYF. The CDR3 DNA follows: TGTGCCAGCAGCTTATCCTCGGAAGGCCCCTACGAGCAGTACTTC.

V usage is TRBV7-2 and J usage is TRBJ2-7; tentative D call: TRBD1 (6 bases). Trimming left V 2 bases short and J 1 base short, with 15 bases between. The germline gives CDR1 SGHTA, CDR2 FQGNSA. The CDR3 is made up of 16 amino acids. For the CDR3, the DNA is TGTGCCAGCAGCTTAATTGGGGGCTCTGGGTCCTACGAGCAGTACTTC. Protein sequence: CASSLIGGSGSYEQYF.

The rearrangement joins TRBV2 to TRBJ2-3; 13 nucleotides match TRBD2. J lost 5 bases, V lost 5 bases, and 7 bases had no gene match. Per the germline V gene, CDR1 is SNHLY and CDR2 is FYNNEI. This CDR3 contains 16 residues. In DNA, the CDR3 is TGTGCCAGCAGTCGGACTAGCGGGAGTATTGGAGATACGCAGTATTTT. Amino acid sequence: CASSRTSGSIGDTQYF.

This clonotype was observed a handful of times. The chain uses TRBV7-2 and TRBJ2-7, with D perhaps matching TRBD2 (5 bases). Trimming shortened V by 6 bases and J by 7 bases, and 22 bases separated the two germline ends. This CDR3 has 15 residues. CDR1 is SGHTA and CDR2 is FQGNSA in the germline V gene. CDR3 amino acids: CASRSLGEGFGEQYF. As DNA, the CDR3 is TGTGCCAGCAGATCCCTCGGCGAGGGATTCGGGGAGCAGTACTTC. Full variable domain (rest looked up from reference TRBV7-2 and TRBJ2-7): GAGVSQSPSNKVTEKGKDVELRCDPISGHTALYWYRQSLGQGLEFLIYFQGNSAPDKSGLPSDRFSAERTGGSVSTLTIQRTQQEDSAVYLCASRSLGEGFGEQYFGPGTRLTVT.

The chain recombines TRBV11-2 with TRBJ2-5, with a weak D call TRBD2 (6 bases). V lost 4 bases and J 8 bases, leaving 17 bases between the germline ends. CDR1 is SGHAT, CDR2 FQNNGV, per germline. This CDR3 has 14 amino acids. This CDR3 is CASSSLTSTETQYF. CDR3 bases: TGTGCCAGCAGCTCCTTGACTAGTACAGAAACCCAGTACTTC.

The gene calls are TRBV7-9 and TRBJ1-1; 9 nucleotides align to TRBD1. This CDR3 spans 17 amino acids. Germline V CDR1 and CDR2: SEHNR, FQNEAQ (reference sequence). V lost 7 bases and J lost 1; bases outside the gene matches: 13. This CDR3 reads CASNSWTGVRKNTEAFF. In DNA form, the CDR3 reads TGTGCCAGCAACTCTTGGACAGGGGTGCGTAAGAACACTGAAGCTTTCTTT.

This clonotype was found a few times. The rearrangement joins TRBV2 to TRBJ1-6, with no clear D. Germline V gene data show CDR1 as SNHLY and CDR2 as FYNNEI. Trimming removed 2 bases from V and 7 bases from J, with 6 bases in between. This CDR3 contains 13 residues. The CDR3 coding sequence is TGTGCCAGCAGTGAATTGGGGAATTCACCCCTCCACTTT. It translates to CASSELGNSPLHF.

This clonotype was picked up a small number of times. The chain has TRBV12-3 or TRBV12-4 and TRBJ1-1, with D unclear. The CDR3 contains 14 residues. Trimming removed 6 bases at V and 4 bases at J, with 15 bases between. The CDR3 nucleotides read TGTGCCAGCAGCCCGACGAGGGTGCTCACTGAAGCTTTCTTT. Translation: CASSPTRVLTEAFF.

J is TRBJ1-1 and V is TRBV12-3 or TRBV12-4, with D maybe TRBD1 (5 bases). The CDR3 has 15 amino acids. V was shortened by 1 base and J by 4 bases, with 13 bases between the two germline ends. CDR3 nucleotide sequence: TGTGCCAGCAGTTTAGGTGGAGGGGCGGGCACTGAAGCTTTCTTT. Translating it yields CASSLGGGAGTEAFF.

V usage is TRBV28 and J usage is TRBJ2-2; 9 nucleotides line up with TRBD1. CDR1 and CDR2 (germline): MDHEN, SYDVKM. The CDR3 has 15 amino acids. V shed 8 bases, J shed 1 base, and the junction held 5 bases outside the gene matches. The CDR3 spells CASGLDRGNTGELFF. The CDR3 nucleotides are TGTGCCAGCGGGTTGGACAGGGGGAACACCGGGGAGCTGTTTTTT.

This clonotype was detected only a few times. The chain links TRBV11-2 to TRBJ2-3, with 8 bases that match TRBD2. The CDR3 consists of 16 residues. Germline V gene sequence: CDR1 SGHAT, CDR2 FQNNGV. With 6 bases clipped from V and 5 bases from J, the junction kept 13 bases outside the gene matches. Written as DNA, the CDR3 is TGTGCCAGCAGTAATCGACCGGGACTAGTTCTAGATACGCAGTATTTT. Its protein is CASSNRPGLVLDTQYF.

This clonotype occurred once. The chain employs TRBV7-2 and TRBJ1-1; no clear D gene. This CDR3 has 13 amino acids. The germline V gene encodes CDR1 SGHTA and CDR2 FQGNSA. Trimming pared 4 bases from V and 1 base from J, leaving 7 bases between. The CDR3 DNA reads TGTGCCAGCAGCTGGAGTGCGAACACTGAAGCTTTCTTT. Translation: CASSWSANTEAFF.

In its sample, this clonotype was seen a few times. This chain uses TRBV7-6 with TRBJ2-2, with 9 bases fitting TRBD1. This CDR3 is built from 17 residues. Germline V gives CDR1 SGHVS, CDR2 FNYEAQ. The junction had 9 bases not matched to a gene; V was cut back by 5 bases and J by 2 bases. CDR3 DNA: TGTGCCAGCAGCCGTTACCCGGGACAGGGCAACACCGGGGAGCTGTTTTTT. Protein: CASSRYPGQGNTGELFF. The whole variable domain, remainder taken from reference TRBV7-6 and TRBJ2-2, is GAGVSQSPRYKVTKRGQDVALRCDPISGHVSLYWYRQALGQGPEFLTYFNYEAQQDKSGLPNDRFSAERPEGSISTLTIQRTEQRDSAMYRCASSRYPGQGNTGELFFGEGSRLTVL.

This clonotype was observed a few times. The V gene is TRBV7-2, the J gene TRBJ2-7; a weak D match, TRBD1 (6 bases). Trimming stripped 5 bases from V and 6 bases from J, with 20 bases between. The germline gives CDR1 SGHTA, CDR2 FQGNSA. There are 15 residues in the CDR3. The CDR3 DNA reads TGTGCCAGCAGCCCACCGACAGGCTGGGTAGGCGAGCAGTACTTC. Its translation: CASSPPTGWVGEQYF.

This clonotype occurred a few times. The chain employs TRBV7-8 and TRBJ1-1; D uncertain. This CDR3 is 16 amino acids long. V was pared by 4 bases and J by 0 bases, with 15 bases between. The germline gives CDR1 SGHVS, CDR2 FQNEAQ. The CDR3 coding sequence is TGTGCCAGCAGCTCCTCGGTGTCAGCGGTGAACACTGAAGCTTTCTTT. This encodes CASSSSVSAVNTEAFF.

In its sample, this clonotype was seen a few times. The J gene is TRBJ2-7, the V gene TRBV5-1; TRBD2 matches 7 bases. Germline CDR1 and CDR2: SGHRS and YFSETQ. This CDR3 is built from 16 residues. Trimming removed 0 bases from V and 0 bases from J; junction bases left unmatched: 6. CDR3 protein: CASSLGAGSASYEQYF. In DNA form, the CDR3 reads TGCGCCAGCAGCTTGGGAGCGGGATCAGCCTCCTACGAGCAGTACTTC.

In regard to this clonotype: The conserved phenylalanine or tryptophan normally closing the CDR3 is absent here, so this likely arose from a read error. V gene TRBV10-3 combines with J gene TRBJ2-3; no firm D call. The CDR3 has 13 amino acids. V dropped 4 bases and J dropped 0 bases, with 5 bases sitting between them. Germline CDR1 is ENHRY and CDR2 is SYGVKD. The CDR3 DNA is TGTGCCATCAGTGTCGGCAGCACAGATACGCAGTATCTT. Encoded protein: CAISVGSTDTQYL.

CDR3 nucleotide sequence: TGTGCCAGCAGCCCCCCCCGGAGACTGCTTTTCACAGATACGCAGTATTTT. It translates to CASSPPRRLLFTDTQYF. The chain has TRBV7-9 and TRBJ2-3, with no clear D. The CDR3 has 17 amino acids. V was clipped by 5 bases and J by 2 bases, with 20 bases between them. The germline V gene encodes CDR1 SEHNR and CDR2 FQNEAQ (reference sequence).

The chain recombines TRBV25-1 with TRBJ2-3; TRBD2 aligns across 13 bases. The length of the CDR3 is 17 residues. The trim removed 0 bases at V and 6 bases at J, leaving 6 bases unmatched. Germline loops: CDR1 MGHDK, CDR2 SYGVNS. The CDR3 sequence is CASSEYQLAGGRDTQYF. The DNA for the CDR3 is TGTGCCAGCAGTGAATATCAACTAGCGGGAGGGCGGGATACGCAGTATTTT.

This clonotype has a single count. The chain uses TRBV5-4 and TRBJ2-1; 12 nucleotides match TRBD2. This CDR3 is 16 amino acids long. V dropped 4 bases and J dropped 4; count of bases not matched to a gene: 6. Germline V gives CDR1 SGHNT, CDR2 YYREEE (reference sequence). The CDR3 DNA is TGTGCCAGCAGCCGCGGACTAGCGGGGCAATACAATGAGCAGTTCTTC. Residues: CASSRGLAGQYNEQFF. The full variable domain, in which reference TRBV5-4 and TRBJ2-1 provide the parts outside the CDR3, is ETGVTQSPTHLIKTRGQQVTLRCSSQSGHNTVSWYQQALGQGPQFIFQYYREEENGRGNFPPRFSGLQFPNYSSELNVNALELDDSALYLCASSRGLAGQYNEQFFGPGTRLTVL.